The 30 T cell receptor beta chains reported below all come from one sample, sequenced in a study of blood T cells in healthy people across ages. Using a J-beta primer mix together with a sample-barcoded 5' primer, a second PCR was run for roughly 6 to 12 cycles. TCRdb used MiXCR to reprocess the 5' RACE reads, holding one entry per CDR3 protein. The table records some 1.5 million distinct CDR3 sequences, roughly 27% of them present only once. The sequenced material came from blood. These receptors were collected from a young woman in good health.

In its sample, this clonotype was seen once. A read error may account for a junction end that differs from germline. This sequence joins TRBV12-3 or TRBV12-4 and TRBJ2-7; 11 bases agree with TRBD2. The CDR3 is 14 amino acids. The CDR3 DNA reads as TGTGCCGGCAGTCTAGCGGGAGGCACCTACGAGCAGTACTTC. Protein: CAGSLAGGTYEQYF.

This clonotype has a handful of counts. This sequence joins TRBV7-2 and TRBJ2-1; no clear D. Between the trimmed V and J ends, which lost 5 bases and 0 bases, there was a span of 11 bases. From germline, CDR1 is SGHTA and CDR2 FQGNSA. The CDR3 has 15 amino acids. The CDR3 loop is CASSPRRTSYNEQFF. The CDR3 bases are TGTGCCAGCAGCCCGCGGAGAACCTCCTACAATGAGCAGTTCTTC. Looking up the rest from reference TRBV7-2 and TRBJ2-1 gives the full variable domain: GAGVSQSPSNKVTEKGKDVELRCDPISGHTALYWYRQSLGQGLEFLIYFQGNSAPDKSGLPSDRFSAERTGGSVSTLTIQRTQQEDSAVYLCASSPRRTSYNEQFFGPGTRLTVL.

V gene TRBV5-5 combines with J gene TRBJ2-7, with D possibly TRBD1 on 6 matching bases. Trimming stripped 3 bases from V and 2 bases from J, with 21 bases between. In germline, CDR1 is SGHKS, CDR2 YYEKEE (reference sequence). This CDR3 region has 17 residues. Here the CDR3 reads CASSWNGRAGVTYEQYF. The CDR3 region has the DNA TGTGCCAGCAGCTGGAACGGCAGGGCAGGGGTAACCTACGAGCAGTACTTC.

A note on this clonotype: Its ends do not fully match the called genes, so a read error is possible. This chain connects TRBV12-3 or TRBV12-4 to TRBJ2-6; 8 positions match TRBD1. The CDR3 length is 17 residues. This CDR3 is CASSPGQGAPGTNVLTF. The DNA of the CDR3 is TGTGCCAGCAGTCCGGGGCAGGGGGCGCCTGGGACCAACGTCCTGACTTTC.

This clonotype occurred a few times. V usage is TRBV4-1 and J usage is TRBJ2-3, with D possibly called TRBD1 or TRBD2 (6 bases each). V was pared by 0 bases and J by 1 base, with 11 bases between. This CDR3 region has 16 residues. Germline V gives CDR1 MGHRA, CDR2 YSYEKL. The CDR3 sequence: CASSQEGGGRTDTQYF. The CDR3 nucleotides are TGCGCCAGCAGCCAAGAAGGGGGAGGCCGCACAGATACGCAGTATTTT.

This clonotype was recorded a few times. Here the CDR3 reads CASSRGLARETQYF. CDR3 in DNA: TGTGCCAGCAGCCGTGGGTTGGCCCGGGAGACCCAGTACTTC. The chain links TRBV7-2 to TRBJ2-5, with D uncertain. In germline, CDR1 is SGHTA, CDR2 FQGNSA. V was shortened by 5 bases and J by 5 bases, with 15 bases between the two germline ends. The CDR3 extends over 14 amino acids.

This chain joins TRBV12-3 or TRBV12-4 and TRBJ2-5; 7 bases align to TRBD1. V dropped 6 bases and J dropped 0; count of bases not matched to a gene: 7. This CDR3 region has 15 residues. DNA of the CDR3: TGTGCCAGCAGACAGGGGTGGCAGAACCAAGAGACCCAGTACTTC. Residues: CASRQGWQNQETQYF.

The chain uses TRBV7-2 and TRBJ2-3; D is unresolved. Deletions cut 5 bases from V and 3 bases from J, with 9 bases between. The germline gives CDR1 SGHTA, CDR2 FQGNSA. The CDR3 sequence is 13 residues long. CDR3 amino acids: CASSPQHTDTQYF. For the CDR3, the DNA is TGTGCCAGCAGCCCCCAGCATACAGATACGCAGTATTTT.

This clonotype was seen once. This chain uses TRBV7-3 with TRBJ2-3, with TRBD2 matching 7 bases. The CDR3 has 18 residues. The germline V gene encodes CDR1 SGHTA and CDR2 FQGTGA. V lost 5 bases to trimming and J lost 6 bases; unmatched junction nucleotides: 20. Here the CDR3 DNA reads TGTGCCAGCAGCCAAGGACTAGTGGGGGGTAAGGGGCAGGATACGCAGTATTTT. It specifies CASSQGLVGGKGQDTQYF.

This chain uses TRBV4-3 with TRBJ2-1; 9 bases are a match to TRBD1. The CDR3 contains 15 residues. The germline CDR1 and CDR2 sequences are LGHNA and YSLEER. V shed 0 bases and J 11 bases; nucleotides not matched to a gene: 8. This chain's CDR3 is CASSQESGQGSKQFF. CDR3 DNA sequence: TGCGCCAGCAGCCAAGAGTCGGGACAGGGTTCCAAGCAGTTCTTC.

This chain connects TRBV12-3 or TRBV12-4 to TRBJ2-1; no reliable D call. The CDR3 length is 16 residues. V lost 3 bases and J 0 bases, leaving 12 bases between the germline ends. In nucleotides, the CDR3 is TGTGCCAGCAGTTTTGCCGGGTCGAGCTCCTACAATGAGCAGTTCTTC. This gives the protein CASSFAGSSSYNEQFF.

This clonotype was observed many times. The gene calls are TRBV5-1 and TRBJ2-7; 8 nucleotides line up with TRBD2. With V trimmed by 0 bases and J by 4 bases, 6 bases remained unmatched. The CDR3 runs to 15 residues. The germline CDR1 and CDR2 sequences are SGHRS and YFSETQ. This CDR3 is CASSLGTSGFYEQYF. The CDR3 DNA is TGCGCCAGCAGCTTGGGTACTAGCGGCTTTTACGAGCAGTACTTC.

The CDR3 DNA is TGCGCCAGCAGCTGGGCAGCGGGAGGAGGCGAGCAGTACTTC. It translates to CASSWAAGGGEQYF. The chain links TRBV5-1 to TRBJ2-7, with 9 bases fitting TRBD2. Germline lookup yields CDR1 SGHRS and CDR2 YFSETQ. V lost 3 bases, J lost 6 bases, and 7 bases stayed unmatched. The CDR3 runs 14 residues.

Here the CDR3 reads CASSPSGTRTDTQYF. CDR3 nucleotide sequence: TGTGCCAGCAGCCCCTCCGGGACTAGAACAGATACGCAGTATTTT. The chain has TRBV7-3 and TRBJ2-3; 8 bases align to TRBD2. CDR3 size: 15 residues. Looked up from germline, CDR1 is SGHTA and CDR2 is FQGTGA. V shed 5 bases, J shed 3 bases, and the junction held 7 bases outside the gene matches.

This chain links TRBV20-1 with TRBJ2-7, with TRBD2 matching over 10 bases. The germline CDR1 and CDR2 sequences are DFQATT and SNEGSKA (reference sequence). Trimming at V came to 3 bases and at J to 1 base, leaving 6 bases not matched to a gene. The CDR3 runs to 15 residues. CDR3 in DNA: TGCAGTGCTAGGTCAACTAGCGGGATTTCCTACGAGCAGTACTTC. This translates into CSARSTSGISYEQYF.

This chain joins TRBV7-6 and TRBJ2-3, with TRBD2 matching over 8 bases. CDR1 and CDR2 from the germline V gene are SGHVS and FNYEAQ. With 10 bases clipped from V and 4 bases from J, the junction kept 4 bases outside the gene matches. The CDR3 has 12 amino acids. The CDR3 DNA sequence: TGTGCCAACACGGGGGGGGCAGATACGCAGTATTTT. Translation gives CANTGGADTQYF.

This clonotype was observed at least ten times. CDR3 sequence (DNA): TGCAGCGTTGAAGGAGGAGGGGACAGGGTCAATGAGCAGTTCTTC. Protein sequence: CSVEGGGDRVNEQFF. This chain joins TRBV29-1 and TRBJ2-1; 9 bases are shared with TRBD1. V lost 1 base to trimming and J lost 6 bases; unmatched junction nucleotides: 7. The CDR3 loop spans 15 amino acids. Germline loops: CDR1 SQVTM, CDR2 ANQGSEA.

Notes on this clonotype: The junction departs from the called germline gene at one end, perhaps through a read error. The V and J genes are TRBV11-2 and TRBJ2-6; D is tentatively TRBD1 or TRBD2 (5 bases each). This CDR3 is built from 17 residues. CDR1 and CDR2 from the germline V gene are SGHAT and FQNNGV. The CDR3 DNA is TGTGACAGCAACCCCGGGGCAGCTAGAACTGGGGCCAACGTCCTGACTTTC. Translating gives CDSNPGAARTGANVLTF. The full variable domain, in which reference TRBV11-2 and TRBJ2-6 provide the parts outside the CDR3, is EAGVAQSPRYKIIEKRQSVAFWCNPISGHATLYWYQQILGQGPKLLIQFQNNGVVDDSQLPKDRFSAERLKGVDSTLKIQPAKLEDSAVYLCDSNPGAARTGANVLTFGAGSRLTVL.

The sample holds a few counts of this clonotype. The chain is built from TRBV9 and TRBJ2-1; 7 bases line up with TRBD2. The CDR3 is 15 amino acids. V gave up 3 bases and J gave up 4 bases; unmatched junction bases: 7. CDR1 and CDR2 (germline): SGDLS, YYNGEE. CDR3 in amino acids: CASSGPGGGYNEQFF. The CDR3 DNA reads as TGTGCCAGCAGCGGTCCTGGGGGGGGGTACAATGAGCAGTTCTTC.

As for this clonotype: The junction departs from the called germline gene at one end, perhaps through a read error. The genes are TRBV2 and TRBJ2-1, with no clear D. Looked up from germline, CDR1 is SNHLY and CDR2 is FYNNEI. This CDR3 is built from 13 residues. CDR3 sequence (DNA): TGTGCCAGCAAAACGGAGTACTACAATGGGCAGTTCTTC. It yields the protein CASKTEYYNGQFF.

The chain is built from TRBV30 and TRBJ2-1; D tentatively reads TRBD1 or TRBD2 (5 bases each). CDR1 GTSNPN and CDR2 SVGIG come from the germline V gene (reference sequence). CDR3 length: 15 residues. V was pared by 0 bases and J by 8 bases, with 17 bases between. The CDR3 DNA sequence: TGTGCCTGGAGTGTAAGGGGACCGATGCGCGATGAGCAGTTCTTC. Its protein is CAWSVRGPMRDEQFF.

In its sample, this clonotype was seen a few times. The chain joins TRBV5-1 to TRBJ2-1, with D possibly matching TRBD2 (7 bases). CDR3 size: 17 residues. CDR1 SGHRS and CDR2 YFSETQ come from the germline V gene. V shed 2 bases and J shed 1 base, with 16 bases lying between them. The DNA for the CDR3 is TGCGCCAGCAGCTTAGGGGGGGCCCCGAGTTCCTACAATGAGCAGTTCTTC. This sequence encodes CASSLGGAPSSYNEQFF.

The V call is TRBV2, the J call TRBJ1-6, with D unresolved. The CDR3 runs 15 residues. The germline V gene encodes CDR1 SNHLY and CDR2 FYNNEI. The germline V and J ends were trimmed by 4 bases and 2 bases, with 9 bases remaining between them. CDR3 nucleotide sequence: TGTGCCAGCAGTGCGCAACCTCCCTATAATTCACCCCTCCACTTT. Translation gives CASSAQPPYNSPLHF.

V usage is TRBV7-3 and J usage is TRBJ2-1; 10 bases map to TRBD2. The J call may not be correct, given that the DNA end is closer to TRBJ2-7. CDR3 length: 15 amino acids. CDR1 and CDR2 from the germline V gene are SGHTA and FQGTGA. DNA of the CDR3: TGTGCCAGCAGCGGAGCGGGGGGGCTGGTCAATGAGCAGTACTTC. Protein sequence: CASSGAGGLVNEQYF.

This clonotype was counted many times. The V gene is TRBV9, the J gene TRBJ2-5; D may be TRBD2 (6 bases). The CDR3 totals 14 residues. V was cut by 2 bases and J by 7 bases, with 15 bases left in between. CDR1 SGDLS and CDR2 YYNGEE come from the germline V gene. The CDR3 loop is CASSVRASEGTQYF. CDR3 nucleotide sequence: TGTGCCAGCAGCGTCCGGGCCTCGGAGGGGACCCAGTACTTC.

The J gene is TRBJ1-2, the V gene TRBV7-9; D not resolved. Deletions cut 5 bases from V and 10 bases from J, with 17 bases between. The germline V gene has CDR1 SEHNR and CDR2 FQNEAQ (reference sequence). The CDR3 spans 13 residues. The CDR3 nucleotides are TGTGCCAGCAGCCCGATTTCGTCGCCAGACTACACCTTC. Translation gives CASSPISSPDYTF.

This clonotype was detected only a few times. The chain employs TRBV18 and TRBJ1-5, with a tentative D call TRBD1 (5 bases). V was shortened by 2 bases and J by 3 bases, with 8 bases between the two germline ends. The CDR3 extends over 14 amino acids. Germline CDR1 and CDR2: KGHSH and LQKENI. CDR3 region: CASSPVGLNQPQHF. The CDR3 region has the DNA TGTGCCAGCTCACCAGTGGGGCTCAATCAGCCCCAGCATTTT.

This clonotype has only a few counts. This chain uses TRBV21-1 with TRBJ1-4; TRBD1 is taken as the D call from the table, unchecked against the DNA. TRBV21-1 is annotated as a pseudogene. CDR3 length equals 14 residues. CDR3 loop: CARSKWDNLEKLFF. The CDR3 DNA sequence: TGTGCCAGAAGCAAGTGGGACAACCTTGAAAAACTGTTTTTT.

The count of this clonotype is one. The chain recombines TRBV14 with TRBJ2-1; D is unresolved. There are 12 residues in the CDR3. Germline lookup yields CDR1 SGHDN and CDR2 FVKESK. Trimming pared 0 bases from V and 15 bases from J, leaving 12 bases between. DNA for the CDR3: TGTGCCAGCAGCCAAGATTGGGTGAGCGCGTTCTTC. Translation gives CASSQDWVSAFF.

The genes are TRBV20-1 and TRBJ2-3; 7 nucleotides match TRBD1. The J segment lost 3 bases and the V segment lost 0 bases, leaving 9 bases of the junction unmatched. The CDR3 extends over 16 amino acids. CDR1 and CDR2 from the germline V gene are DFQATT and SNEGSKA (reference sequence). The CDR3 coding sequence is TGCAGTGCTAGAGACGAGGGGGCGGATGGGACAGATACGCAGTATTTT. Protein product: CSARDEGADGTDTQYF.